This T cell receptor (beta chain) originates from a study of T cell responses to AZD1222 COVID-19 vaccine. Trimming pared 0 bases from V and 4 bases from J, leaving 18 bases between. Germline V gene data show CDR1 as SGHRS and CDR2 as YFSETQ. This CDR3 is built from 17 residues. Data came from immunoSEQ multiplex PCR; TCRdb stores just in-frame clones and leaves some out. Here the sample spans 80,000 to 100,000 clones, roughly 88% being singletons. The rearrangement uses TRBV5-1 and TRBJ2-3; D gene uncertain. The TCR originated in an adult in good health. The specimen was peripheral blood, collected on day 0 of AZD1222 vaccination. CDR3 amino acids: CASSLARAKSGADTQYF. Written as DNA, the CDR3 is TGCGCCAGCAGCTTGGCTCGGGCAAAATCGGGCGCAGATACGCAGTATTTT.